The 5 T cell receptor beta chains below come from one sample, sequenced in a study of shared clonotypes between healthy human individuals. TCRdb keeps only in-frame clones here, not all; method: immunoSEQ multiplex PCR. There are over a million clones in the sample; about 84% occur only once, and 0.6% to 0.7% lies in the top ten. Sequenced sample: memory CD4+ T cells from PBMCs. Subset: CD45RA-negative fraction. These TCRs come from a man aged 18 to 30 in good health. Some clones in this sample may be carry-over from other donors' samples.

This clone came up once. The chain couples TRBV29-1 to TRBJ2-1, with D tentatively TRBD2 (5 bases). The CDR3 extends over 13 amino acids. Trimming removed 4 bases from V and 5 bases from J, with 12 bases in between. In germline, CDR1 is SQVTM, CDR2 ANQGSEA. The CDR3 region is CSVAATRNNEQFF. Here the CDR3 DNA reads TGCAGCGTTGCAGCCACTAGAAACAATGAGCAGTTCTTC.

The sample holds a few counts of this clone. V gene TRBV5-6 combines with J gene TRBJ2-4, with 7 nucleotides matching TRBD2. CDR3 length equals 15 residues. V shed 0 bases, J shed 4 bases, and the junction held 4 bases outside the gene matches. Germline CDR1 is SGHDT and CDR2 is YYEEEE. The CDR3 here is CASSLGGGPKNIQYF. In DNA form, the CDR3 reads TGTGCCAGCAGCTTGGGGGGAGGGCCTAAAAACATTCAGTACTTC. Using reference TRBV5-6 and TRBJ2-4 for the parts outside the CDR3, the full variable domain is DAGVTQSPTHLIKTRGQQVTLRCSPKSGHDTVSWYQQALGQGPQFIFQYYEEEERQRGNFPDRFSGHQFPNYSSELNVNALLLGDSALYLCASSLGGGPKNIQYFGAGTRLSVL.

The chain links TRBV28 to TRBJ1-5, with 7 positions matching TRBD1. CDR1 is MDHEN, CDR2 SYDVKM, per germline. V was clipped by 5 bases and J by 7 bases; unmatched bases: 8. The CDR3 is 14 amino acids. The CDR3 is CASSTRQGSQPQHF. DNA of the CDR3: TGTGCCAGCAGTACCCGACAGGGTAGCCAGCCCCAGCATTTT. The full variable domain, in which reference TRBV28 and TRBJ1-5 provide the parts outside the CDR3, is DVKVTQSSRYLVKRTGEKVFLECVQDMDHENMFWYRQDPGLGLRLIYFSYDVKMKEKGDIPEGYSVSREKKERFSLILESASTNQTSMYLCASSTRQGSQPQHFGDGTRLSIL.

The chain joins TRBV5-5 to TRBJ2-7, with D tentatively TRBD1 (5 bases). CDR1 and CDR2 from the germline V gene are SGHKS and YYEKEE (reference sequence). Trimming left V 1 base short and J 6 bases short, with 11 bases between. The CDR3 runs 13 residues. This chain's CDR3 is CASSLRQGIEQYF. CDR3 sequence (DNA): TGTGCCAGCAGCTTGAGGCAGGGCATCGAGCAGTACTTC.

The chain is built from TRBV9 and TRBJ2-1; D unclear. Germline CDR1 and CDR2: SGDLS and YYNGEE. This CDR3 has 13 amino acids. Trimming shortened V by 6 bases and J by 2 bases, and 9 bases separated the two germline ends. The DNA for the CDR3 is TGTGCCAGCATGAGTAGAACCTACAATGAGCAGTTCTTC. This codes for CASMSRTYNEQFF.